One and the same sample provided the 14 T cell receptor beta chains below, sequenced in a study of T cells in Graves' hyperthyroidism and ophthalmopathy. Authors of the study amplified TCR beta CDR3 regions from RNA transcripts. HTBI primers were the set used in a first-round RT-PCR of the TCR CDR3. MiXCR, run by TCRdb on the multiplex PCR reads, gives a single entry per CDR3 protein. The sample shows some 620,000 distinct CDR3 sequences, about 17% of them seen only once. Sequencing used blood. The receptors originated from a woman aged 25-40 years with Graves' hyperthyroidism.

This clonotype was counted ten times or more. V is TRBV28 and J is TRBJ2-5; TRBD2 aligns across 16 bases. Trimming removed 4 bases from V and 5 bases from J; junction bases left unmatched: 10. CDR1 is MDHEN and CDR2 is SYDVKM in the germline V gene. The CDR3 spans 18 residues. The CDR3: CASSSHGGLAGGGETQYF. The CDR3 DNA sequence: TGTGCCAGCAGTTCCCACGGGGGACTAGCGGGAGGGGGGGAGACCCAGTACTTC.

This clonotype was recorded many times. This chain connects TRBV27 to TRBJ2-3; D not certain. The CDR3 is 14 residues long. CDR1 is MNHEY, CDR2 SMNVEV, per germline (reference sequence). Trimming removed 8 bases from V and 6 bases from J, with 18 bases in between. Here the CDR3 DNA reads TGTGCCAGCGGAGTCCTAGAGAGTCTGGATACGCAGTATTTT. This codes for CASGVLESLDTQYF.

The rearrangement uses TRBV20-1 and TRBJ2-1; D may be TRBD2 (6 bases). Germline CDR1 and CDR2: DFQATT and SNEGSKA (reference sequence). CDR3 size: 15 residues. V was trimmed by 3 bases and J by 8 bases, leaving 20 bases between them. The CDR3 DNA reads TGCAGTGCTAGGATTAGCGGCTCGTGGGCGGATGAGCAGTTCTTC. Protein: CSARISGSWADEQFF.

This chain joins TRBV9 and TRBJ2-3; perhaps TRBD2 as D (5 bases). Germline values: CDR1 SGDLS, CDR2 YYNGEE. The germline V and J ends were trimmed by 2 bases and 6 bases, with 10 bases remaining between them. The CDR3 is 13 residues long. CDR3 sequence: CASSVGDPDTQYF. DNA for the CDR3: TGTGCCAGCAGCGTGGGAGATCCCGATACGCAGTATTTT.

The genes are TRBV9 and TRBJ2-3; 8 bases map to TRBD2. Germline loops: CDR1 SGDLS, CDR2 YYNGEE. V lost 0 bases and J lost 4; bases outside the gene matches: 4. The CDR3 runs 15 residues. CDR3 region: CASSVEGLGADTQYF. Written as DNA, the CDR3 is TGTGCCAGCAGCGTAGAGGGACTAGGGGCAGATACGCAGTATTTT.

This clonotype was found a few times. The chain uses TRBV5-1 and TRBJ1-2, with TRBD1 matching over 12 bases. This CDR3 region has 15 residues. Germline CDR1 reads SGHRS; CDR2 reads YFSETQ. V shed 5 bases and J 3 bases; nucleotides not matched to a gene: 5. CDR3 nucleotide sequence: TGCGCCAGCAGGATTGGGACAGGGGGCTACTATGGCTACACCTTC. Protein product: CASRIGTGGYYGYTF.

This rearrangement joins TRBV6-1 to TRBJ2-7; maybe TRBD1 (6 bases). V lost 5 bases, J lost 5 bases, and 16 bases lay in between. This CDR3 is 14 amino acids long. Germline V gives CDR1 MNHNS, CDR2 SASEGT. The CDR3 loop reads CASSTGYSSDEQYF. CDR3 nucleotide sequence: TGTGCCAGCAGTACAGGGTACTCGAGCGACGAGCAGTACTTC.

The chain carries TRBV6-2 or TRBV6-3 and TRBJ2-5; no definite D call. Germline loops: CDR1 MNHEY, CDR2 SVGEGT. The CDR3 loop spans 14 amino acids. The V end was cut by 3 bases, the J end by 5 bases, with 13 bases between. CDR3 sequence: CASSYTTNVETQYF. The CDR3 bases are TGTGCCAGCAGTTATACCACAAATGTCGAGACCCAGTACTTC.

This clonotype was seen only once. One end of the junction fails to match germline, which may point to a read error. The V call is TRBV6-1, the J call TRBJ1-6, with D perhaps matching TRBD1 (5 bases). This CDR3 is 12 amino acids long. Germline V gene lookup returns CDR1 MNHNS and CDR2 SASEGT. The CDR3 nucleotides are TGCGCCAGCAGGGACCAAGATTCACCCCTCCACTTT. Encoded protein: CASRDQDSPLHF.

The DNA of the CDR3 is TGTGCCTGGAGTGTGAGTACGAGCTCTGGAAACACCATATATTTT. Its translation: CAWSVSTSSGNTIYF. The rearrangement joins TRBV30 to TRBJ1-3; D is unclear. Germline V gives CDR1 GTSNPN, CDR2 SVGIG (reference sequence). Deletions cut 0 bases from V and 0 bases from J, with 9 bases between. The CDR3 has 15 amino acids.

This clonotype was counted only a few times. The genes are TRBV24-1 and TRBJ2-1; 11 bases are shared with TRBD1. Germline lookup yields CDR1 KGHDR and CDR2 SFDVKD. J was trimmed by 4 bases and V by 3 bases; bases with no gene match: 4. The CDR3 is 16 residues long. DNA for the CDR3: TGTGCCACCAGTGATCCCGGACAGGGGGCGTACAATGAGCAGTTCTTC. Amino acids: CATSDPGQGAYNEQFF.

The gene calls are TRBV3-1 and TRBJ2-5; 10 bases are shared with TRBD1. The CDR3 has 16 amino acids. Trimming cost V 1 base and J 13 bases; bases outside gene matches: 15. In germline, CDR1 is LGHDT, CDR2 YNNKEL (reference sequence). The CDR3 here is CASSQGGRGQGSGRYF. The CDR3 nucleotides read TGTGCCAGCAGCCAAGGGGGTAGGGGACAGGGGAGCGGAAGGTACTTC.

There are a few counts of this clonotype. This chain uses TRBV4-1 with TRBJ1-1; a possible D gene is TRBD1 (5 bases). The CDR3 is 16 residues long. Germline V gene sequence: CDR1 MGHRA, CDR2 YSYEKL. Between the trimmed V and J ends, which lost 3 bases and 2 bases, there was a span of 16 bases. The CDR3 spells CASSHPGDQSNTEAFF. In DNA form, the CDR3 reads TGCGCCAGCAGCCACCCTGGGGACCAATCTAACACTGAAGCTTTCTTT.

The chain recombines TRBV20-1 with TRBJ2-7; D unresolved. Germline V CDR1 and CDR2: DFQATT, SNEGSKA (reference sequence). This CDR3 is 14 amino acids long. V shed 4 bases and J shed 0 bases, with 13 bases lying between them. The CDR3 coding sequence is TGCAGTGCTAAAAAGAGCGTTAGCTCCTACGAGCAGTACTTC. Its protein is CSAKKSVSSYEQYF.